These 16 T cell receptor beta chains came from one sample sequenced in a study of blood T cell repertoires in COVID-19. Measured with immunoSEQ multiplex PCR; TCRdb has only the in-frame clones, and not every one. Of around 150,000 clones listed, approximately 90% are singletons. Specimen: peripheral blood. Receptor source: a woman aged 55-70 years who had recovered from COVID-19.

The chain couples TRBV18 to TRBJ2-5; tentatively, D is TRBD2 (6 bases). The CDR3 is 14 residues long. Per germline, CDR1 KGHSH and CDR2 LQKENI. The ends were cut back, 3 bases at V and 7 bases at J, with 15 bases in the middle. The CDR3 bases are TGTGCCAGCTCACCGGGGGAGGCCTGGGCGACCCAGTACTTC. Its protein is CASSPGEAWATQYF.

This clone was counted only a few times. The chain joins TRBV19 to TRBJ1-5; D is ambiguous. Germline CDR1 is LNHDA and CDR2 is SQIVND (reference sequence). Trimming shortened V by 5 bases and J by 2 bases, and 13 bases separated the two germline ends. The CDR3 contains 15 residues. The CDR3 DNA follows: TGTGCCAGTAGTCCCCCGAGACGGGGCAATCAGCCCCAGCATTTT. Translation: CASSPPRRGNQPQHF.

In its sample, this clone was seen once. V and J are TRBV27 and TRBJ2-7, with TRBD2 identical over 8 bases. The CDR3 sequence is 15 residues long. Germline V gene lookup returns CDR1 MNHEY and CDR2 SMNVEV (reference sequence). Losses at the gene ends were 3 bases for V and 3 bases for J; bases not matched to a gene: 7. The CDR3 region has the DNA TGTGCCAGCAGTTTCATCGGGGGGGCCATCTACGAGCAGTACTTC. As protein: CASSFIGGAIYEQYF.

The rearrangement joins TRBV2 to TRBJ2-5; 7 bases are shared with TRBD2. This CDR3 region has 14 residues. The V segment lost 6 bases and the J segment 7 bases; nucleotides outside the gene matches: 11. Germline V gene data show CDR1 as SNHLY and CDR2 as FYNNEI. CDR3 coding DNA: TGTGCCAGCAGGACGGGGGGACTCCAGGGGACCCAGTACTTC. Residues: CASRTGGLQGTQYF.

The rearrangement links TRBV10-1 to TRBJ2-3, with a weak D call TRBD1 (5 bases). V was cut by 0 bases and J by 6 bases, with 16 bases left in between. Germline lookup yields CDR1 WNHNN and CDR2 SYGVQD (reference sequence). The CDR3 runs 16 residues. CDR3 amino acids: CASSESTRQGGDTQYF. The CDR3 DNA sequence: TGCGCCAGCAGTGAGTCGACTCGGCAGGGTGGCGATACGCAGTATTTT.

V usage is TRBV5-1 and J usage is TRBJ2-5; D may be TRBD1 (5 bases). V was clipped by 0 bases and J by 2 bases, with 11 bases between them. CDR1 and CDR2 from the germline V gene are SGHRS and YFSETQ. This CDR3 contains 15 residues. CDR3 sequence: CASSLVPGPQETQYF. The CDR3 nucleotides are TGCGCCAGCAGCTTGGTGCCAGGGCCGCAAGAGACCCAGTACTTC.

In DNA, the CDR3 is TGTGCCAGCAGTGTCCAAATCTCCTACGAGCAGTACTTC. Protein product: CASSVQISYEQYF. V usage is TRBV2 and J usage is TRBJ2-7; no clear D. Germline CDR1 reads SNHLY; CDR2 reads FYNNEI. The germline V and J ends were trimmed by 4 bases and 0 bases, with 7 bases remaining between them. The CDR3 has 13 residues.

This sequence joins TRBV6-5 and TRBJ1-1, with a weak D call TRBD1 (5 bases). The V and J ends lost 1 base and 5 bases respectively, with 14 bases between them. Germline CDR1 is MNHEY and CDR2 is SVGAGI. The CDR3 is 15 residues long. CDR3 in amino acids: CASSYLPGRGTEAFF. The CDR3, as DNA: TGTGCCAGCAGTTACTTACCAGGAAGGGGAACTGAAGCTTTCTTT.

CDR3 loop: CAIRSGQGDTQYF. The CDR3 coding sequence is TGTGCCATCAGATCGGGACAGGGGGACACCCAGTACTTC. The chain combines TRBV10-3 with TRBJ2-5; 11 bases line up with TRBD1. V trimming: 6 bases; J trimming: 8 bases; junction bases outside the gene matches: 5. Germline CDR1 is ENHRY and CDR2 is SYGVKD. The CDR3 consists of 13 residues.

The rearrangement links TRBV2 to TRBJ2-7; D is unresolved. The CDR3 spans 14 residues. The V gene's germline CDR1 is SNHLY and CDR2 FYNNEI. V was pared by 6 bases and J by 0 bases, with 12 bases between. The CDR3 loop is CASSTTRLSYEQYF. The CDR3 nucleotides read TGTGCCAGCAGCACGACAAGGCTCTCCTACGAGCAGTACTTC. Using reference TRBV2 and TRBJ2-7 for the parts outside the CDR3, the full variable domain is EPEVTQTPSHQVTQMGQEVILRCVPISNHLYFYWYRQILGQKVEFLVSFYNNEISEKSEIFDDQFSVERPDGSNFTLKIRSTKLEDSAMYFCASSTTRLSYEQYFGPGTRLTVT.

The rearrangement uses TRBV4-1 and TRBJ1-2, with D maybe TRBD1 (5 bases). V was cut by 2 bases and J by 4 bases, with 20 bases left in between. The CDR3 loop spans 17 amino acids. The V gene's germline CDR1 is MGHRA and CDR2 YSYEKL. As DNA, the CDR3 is TGCGCCAGCAGCCAATCCCGGGGGACGGGACCGGGCTATGGCTACACCTTC. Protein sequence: CASSQSRGTGPGYGYTF.

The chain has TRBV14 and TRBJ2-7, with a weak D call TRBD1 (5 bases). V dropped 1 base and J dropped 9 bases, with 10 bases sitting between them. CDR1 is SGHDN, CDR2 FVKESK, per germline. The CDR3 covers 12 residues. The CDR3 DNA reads TGTGCCAGCAGCCAAGGGCAGGGTGGGCAGTACTTC. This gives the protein CASSQGQGGQYF.

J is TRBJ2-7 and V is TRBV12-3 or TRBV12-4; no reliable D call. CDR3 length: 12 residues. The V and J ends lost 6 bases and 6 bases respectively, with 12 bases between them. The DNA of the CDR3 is TGTGCCAGCAGAAGCTTAGCCGCCGAGCAGTACTTC. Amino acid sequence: CASRSLAAEQYF.

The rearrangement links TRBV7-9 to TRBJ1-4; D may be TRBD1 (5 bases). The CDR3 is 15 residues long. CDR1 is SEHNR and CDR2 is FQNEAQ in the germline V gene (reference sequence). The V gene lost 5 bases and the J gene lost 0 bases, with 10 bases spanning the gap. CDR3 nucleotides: TGTGCCAGCAGCCAGAGGACAACAACTAATGAAAAACTGTTTTTT. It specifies CASSQRTTTNEKLFF.

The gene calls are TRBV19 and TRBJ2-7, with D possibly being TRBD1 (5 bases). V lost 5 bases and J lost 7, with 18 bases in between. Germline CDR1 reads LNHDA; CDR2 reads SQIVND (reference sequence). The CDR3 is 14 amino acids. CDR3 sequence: CASSLRRVAREQYF. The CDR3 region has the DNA TGTGCCAGTAGTCTACGCAGGGTCGCTCGAGAGCAGTACTTC.

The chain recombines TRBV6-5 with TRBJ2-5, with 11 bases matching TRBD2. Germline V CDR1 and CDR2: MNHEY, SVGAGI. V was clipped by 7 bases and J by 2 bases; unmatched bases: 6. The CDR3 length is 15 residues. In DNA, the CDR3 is TGTGCCAGCAAGAGACTAGCGGGAATACAAGAGACCCAGTACTTC. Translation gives CASKRLAGIQETQYF.